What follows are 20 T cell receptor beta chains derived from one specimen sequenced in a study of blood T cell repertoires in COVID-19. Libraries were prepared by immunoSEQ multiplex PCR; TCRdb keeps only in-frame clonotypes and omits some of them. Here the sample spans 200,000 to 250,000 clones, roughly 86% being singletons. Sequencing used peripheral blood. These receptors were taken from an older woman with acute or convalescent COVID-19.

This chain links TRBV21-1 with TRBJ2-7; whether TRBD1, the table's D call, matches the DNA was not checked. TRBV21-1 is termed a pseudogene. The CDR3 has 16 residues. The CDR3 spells CASSANTTGVAGEQYF. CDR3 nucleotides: TGTGCCAGCAGCGCAAATACAACAGGGGTGGCAGGCGAGCAGTACTTC.

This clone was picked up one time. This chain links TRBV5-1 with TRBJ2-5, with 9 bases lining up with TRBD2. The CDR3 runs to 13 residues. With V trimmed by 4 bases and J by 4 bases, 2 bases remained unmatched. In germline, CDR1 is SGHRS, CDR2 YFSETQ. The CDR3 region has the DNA TGCGCCAGCAGCCCAGCGGGAGGAGAGACCCAGTACTTC. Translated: CASSPAGGETQYF. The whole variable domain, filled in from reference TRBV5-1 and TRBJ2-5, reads KAGVTQTPRYLIKTRGQQVTLSCSPISGHRSVSWYQQTPGQGLQFLFEYFSETQRNKGNFPGRFSGRQFSNSRSEMNVSTLELGDSALYLCASSPAGGETQYFGPGTRLLVL.

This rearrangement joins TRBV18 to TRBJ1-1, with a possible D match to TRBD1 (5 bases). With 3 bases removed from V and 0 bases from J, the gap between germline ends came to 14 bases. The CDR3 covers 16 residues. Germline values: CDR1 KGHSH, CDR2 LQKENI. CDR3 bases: TGTGCCAGCTCACCCCTCCGGGGGATGGTGAACACTGAAGCTTTCTTT. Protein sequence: CASSPLRGMVNTEAFF.

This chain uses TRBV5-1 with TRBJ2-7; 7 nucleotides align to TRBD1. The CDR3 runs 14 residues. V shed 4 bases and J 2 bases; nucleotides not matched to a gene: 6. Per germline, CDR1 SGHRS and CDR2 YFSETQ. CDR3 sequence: CASSPTGPPYEQYF. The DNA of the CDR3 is TGCGCCAGCAGCCCGACAGGGCCCCCCTACGAGCAGTACTTC.

CDR3 nucleotides: TGTGCCAGTAGTTCCCGGGACAGCAATCCTGTCTACACCTTC. This sequence encodes CASSSRDSNPVYTF. V and J are TRBV19 and TRBJ1-2, with TRBD1 matching 7 bases. Trimming cost V 5 bases and J 10 bases; bases outside gene matches: 13. Germline V gene sequence: CDR1 LNHDA, CDR2 SQIVND (reference sequence). This CDR3 is 14 amino acids long.

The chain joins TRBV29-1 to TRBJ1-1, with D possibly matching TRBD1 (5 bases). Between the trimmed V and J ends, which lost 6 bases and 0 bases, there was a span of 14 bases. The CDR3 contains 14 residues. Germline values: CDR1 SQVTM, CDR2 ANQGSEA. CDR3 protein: CSVMTGGLNTEAFF. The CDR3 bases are TGCAGCGTCATGACCGGGGGACTGAACACTGAAGCTTTCTTT.

The DNA of the CDR3 is TGTGCCAGCAGCCAAGATCTCGGCGGGACCGAGCAGTTCTTC. This translates into CASSQDLGGTEQFF. V gene TRBV4-2 combines with J gene TRBJ2-1; possibly TRBD2 for D (6 bases). This CDR3 is built from 14 residues. V lost 0 bases to trimming and J lost 10 bases, with 13 bases between them. CDR1 is LGHNA, CDR2 YNFKEQ, per germline.

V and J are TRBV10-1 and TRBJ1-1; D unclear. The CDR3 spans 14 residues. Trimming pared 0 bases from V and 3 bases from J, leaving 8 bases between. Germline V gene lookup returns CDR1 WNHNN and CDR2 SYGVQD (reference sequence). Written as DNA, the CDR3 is TGCGCCAGCAGTGAGTCCGGCGGGTACACTGAAGCTTTCTTT. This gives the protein CASSESGGYTEAFF.

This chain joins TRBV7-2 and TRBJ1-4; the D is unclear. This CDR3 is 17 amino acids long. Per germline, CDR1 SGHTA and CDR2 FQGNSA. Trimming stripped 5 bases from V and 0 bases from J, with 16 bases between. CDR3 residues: CASSRYSLVATNEKLFF. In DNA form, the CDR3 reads TGTGCCAGCAGCCGGTACTCCCTCGTTGCAACTAATGAAAAACTGTTTTTT. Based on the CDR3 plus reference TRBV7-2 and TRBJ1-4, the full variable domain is GAGVSQSPSNKVTEKGKDVELRCDPISGHTALYWYRQSLGQGLEFLIYFQGNSAPDKSGLPSDRFSAERTGGSVSTLTIQRTQQEDSAVYLCASSRYSLVATNEKLFFGSGTQLSVL.

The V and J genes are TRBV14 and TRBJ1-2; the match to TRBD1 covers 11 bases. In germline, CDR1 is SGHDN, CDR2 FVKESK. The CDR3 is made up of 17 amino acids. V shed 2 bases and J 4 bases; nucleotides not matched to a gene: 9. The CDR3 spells CASSQSGQGARGYGYTF. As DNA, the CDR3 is TGTGCCAGCAGCCAATCCGGACAGGGGGCGCGTGGCTATGGCTACACCTTC.

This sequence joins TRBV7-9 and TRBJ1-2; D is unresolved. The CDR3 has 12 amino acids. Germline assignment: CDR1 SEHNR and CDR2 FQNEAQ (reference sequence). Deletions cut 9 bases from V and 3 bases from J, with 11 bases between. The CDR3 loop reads CASSRQDYGYTF. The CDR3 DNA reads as TGTGCCAGTAGTCGGCAGGACTATGGCTACACCTTC.

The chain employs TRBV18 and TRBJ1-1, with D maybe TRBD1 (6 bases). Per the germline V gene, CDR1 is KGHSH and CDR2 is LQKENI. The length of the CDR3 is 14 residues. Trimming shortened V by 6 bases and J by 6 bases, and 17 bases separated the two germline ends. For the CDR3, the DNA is TGTGCCAGCTCCCCGTCAAGGGGGTACCCTGAAGCTTTCTTT. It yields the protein CASSPSRGYPEAFF.

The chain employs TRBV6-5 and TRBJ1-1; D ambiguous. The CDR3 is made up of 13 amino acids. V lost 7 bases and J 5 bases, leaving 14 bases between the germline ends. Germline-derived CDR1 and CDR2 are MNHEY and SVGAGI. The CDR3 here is CASITWRGTEAFF. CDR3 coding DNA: TGTGCCAGCATCACGTGGCGGGGTACTGAAGCTTTCTTT.

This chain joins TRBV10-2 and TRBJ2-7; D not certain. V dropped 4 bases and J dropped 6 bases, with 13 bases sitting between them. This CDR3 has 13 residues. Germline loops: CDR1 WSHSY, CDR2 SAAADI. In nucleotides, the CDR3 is TGCGCCAGCAGTGCCCCTTCACCCGGCGAGCAGTACTTC. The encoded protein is CASSAPSPGEQYF.

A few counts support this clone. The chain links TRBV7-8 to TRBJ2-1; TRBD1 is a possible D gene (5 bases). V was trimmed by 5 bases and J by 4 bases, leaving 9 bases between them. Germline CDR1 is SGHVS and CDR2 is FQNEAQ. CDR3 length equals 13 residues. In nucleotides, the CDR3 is TGTGCCAGCAGCACGCGACAGTACAATGAGCAGTTCTTC. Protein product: CASSTRQYNEQFF. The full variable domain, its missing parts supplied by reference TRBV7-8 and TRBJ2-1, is GAGVSQSPRYKVAKRGQDVALRCDPISGHVSLFWYQQALGQGPEFLTYFQNEAQLDKSGLPSDRFFAERPEGSVSTLKIQRTQQEDSAVYLCASSTRQYNEQFFGPGTRLTVL.

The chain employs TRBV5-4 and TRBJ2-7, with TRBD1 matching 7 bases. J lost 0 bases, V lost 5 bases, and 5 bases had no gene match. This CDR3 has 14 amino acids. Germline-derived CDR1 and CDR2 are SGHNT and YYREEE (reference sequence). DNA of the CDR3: TGTGCCAGCAGGCCGGGACAGTTCTCCTACGAGCAGTACTTC. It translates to CASRPGQFSYEQYF.

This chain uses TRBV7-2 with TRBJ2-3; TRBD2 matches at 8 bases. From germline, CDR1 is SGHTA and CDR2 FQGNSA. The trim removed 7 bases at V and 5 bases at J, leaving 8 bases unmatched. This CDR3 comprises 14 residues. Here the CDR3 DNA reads TGTGCCAGCACCCCAGCGGGAGTAGGAGATACGCAGTATTTT. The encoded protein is CASTPAGVGDTQYF.

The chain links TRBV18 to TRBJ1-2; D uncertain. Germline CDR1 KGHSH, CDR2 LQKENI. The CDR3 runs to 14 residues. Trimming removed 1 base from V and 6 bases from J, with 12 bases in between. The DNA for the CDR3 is TGTGCCAGCTCACCACGCGAGGGTTTGGATGGCTACACCTTC. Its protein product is CASSPREGLDGYTF.

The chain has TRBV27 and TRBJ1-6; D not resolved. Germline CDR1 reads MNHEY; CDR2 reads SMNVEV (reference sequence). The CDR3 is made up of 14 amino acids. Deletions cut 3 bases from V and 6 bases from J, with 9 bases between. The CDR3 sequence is CASSFGGANSPLHF. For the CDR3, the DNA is TGTGCCAGCAGTTTCGGAGGCGCTAATTCACCCCTCCACTTT.

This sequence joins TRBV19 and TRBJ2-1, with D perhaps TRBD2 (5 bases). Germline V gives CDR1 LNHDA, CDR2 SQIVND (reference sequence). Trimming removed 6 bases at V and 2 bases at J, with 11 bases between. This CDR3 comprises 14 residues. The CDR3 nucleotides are TGTGCCAGTAGGTCGGGGTACGCCTACAATGAGCAGTTCTTC. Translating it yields CASRSGYAYNEQFF.